The clone carrying this T cell receptor (beta chain) showed up just a few times. The antigen is unknown. The sample belongs to a study of beta chain features in type 1 diabetes. Regarding the study as a whole: Although PCR might favor shorter templates, it would do so equally in patients and controls. The study found moderately but significantly shorter TCRB CDR3s in all four CD4+ subsets of Type 1 diabetes patients. A closer apparent resemblance between naive, central memory and Treg TCRB repertoires was seen in patients than in healthy donors.

The trim removed 2 bases at V and 10 bases at J, leaving 6 bases unmatched. Germline CDR1 and CDR2: SGHRS and YFSETQ. The CDR3 consists of 14 residues. Investigators reverse transcribed all isolated RNA, so they sequenced expressed TCRB transcripts. Measured with immunoSEQ multiplex PCR; TCRdb has only the in-frame clones, and not every one. The table records hundreds of thousands of clones, about 14% of them present only once. The sequence was obtained from a man aged 18 to 29 with type 1 diabetes. Sequenced input: naive CD4+ T cells from blood. J is TRBJ2-2 and V is TRBV5-1, with 9 bases aligning to TRBD2. The CDR3 nucleotides are TGCGCCAGCAGCTTCCAAGCGGGAGGTACGGAGCTGTTTTTT. Protein product: CASSFQAGGTELFF. Full variable domain (missing parts from reference TRBV5-1 and TRBJ2-2): KAGVTQTPRYLIKTRGQQVTLSCSPISGHRSVSWYQQTPGQGLQFLFEYFSETQRNKGNFPGRFSGRQFSNSRSEMNVSTLELGDSALYLCASSFQAGGTELFFGEGSRLTVL.